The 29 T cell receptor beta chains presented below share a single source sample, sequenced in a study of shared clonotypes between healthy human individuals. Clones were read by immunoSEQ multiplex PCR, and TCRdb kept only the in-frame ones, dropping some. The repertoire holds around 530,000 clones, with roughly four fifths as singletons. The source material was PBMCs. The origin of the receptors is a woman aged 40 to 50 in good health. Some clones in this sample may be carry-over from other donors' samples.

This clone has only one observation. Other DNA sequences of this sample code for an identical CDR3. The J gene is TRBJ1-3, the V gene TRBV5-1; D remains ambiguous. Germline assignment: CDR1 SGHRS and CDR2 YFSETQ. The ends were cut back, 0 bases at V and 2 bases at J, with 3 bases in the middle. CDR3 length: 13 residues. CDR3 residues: CASSLGTGNTIYF. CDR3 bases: TGCGCCAGCAGCTTGGGCACTGGAAACACCATATATTTT.

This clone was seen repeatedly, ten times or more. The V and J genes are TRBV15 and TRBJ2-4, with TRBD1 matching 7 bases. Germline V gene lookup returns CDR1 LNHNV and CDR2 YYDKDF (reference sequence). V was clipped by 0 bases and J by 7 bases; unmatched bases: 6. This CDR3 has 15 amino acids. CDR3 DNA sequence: TGTGCCACCAGCAGAGATGGGGCAGGGGGTAACATTCAGTACTTC. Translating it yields CATSRDGAGGNIQYF.

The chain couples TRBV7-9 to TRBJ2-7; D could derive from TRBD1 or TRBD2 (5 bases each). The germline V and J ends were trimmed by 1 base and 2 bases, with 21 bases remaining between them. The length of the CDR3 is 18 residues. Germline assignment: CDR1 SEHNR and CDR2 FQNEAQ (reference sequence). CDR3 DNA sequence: TGTGCCAGCAGCTTAGAAGAGGGGTTGCCAGGTGGGGCCTACGAGCAGTACTTC. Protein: CASSLEEGLPGGAYEQYF. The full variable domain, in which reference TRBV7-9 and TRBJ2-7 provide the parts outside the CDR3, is DTGVSQNPRHKITKRGQNVTFRCDPISEHNRLYWYRQTLGQGPEFLTYFQNEAQLEKSRLLSDRFSAERPKGSFSTLEIQRTEQGDSAMYLCASSLEEGLPGGAYEQYFGPGTRLTVT.

CDR3 DNA sequence: TGTGCCTGGAGTTTGGTAGGAGTGGGAAACACCATATATTTT. It encodes CAWSLVGVGNTIYF. The rearrangement uses TRBV30 and TRBJ1-3; the D is unclear. Trimming left V 2 bases short and J 4 bases short, with 12 bases between. Germline V gene lookup returns CDR1 GTSNPN and CDR2 SVGIG (reference sequence). The CDR3 has 14 amino acids.

CDR3 in amino acids: CASSLGAPGDVSGANVLTF. CDR3 DNA sequence: TGTGCCAGCAGTTTAGGGGCTCCCGGGGATGTCTCTGGGGCCAACGTCCTGACTTTC. The chain recombines TRBV28 with TRBJ2-6, with D possibly called TRBD1 or TRBD2 (5 bases each). The CDR3 loop spans 19 amino acids. Per the germline V gene, CDR1 is MDHEN and CDR2 is SYDVKM. Between the trimmed V and J ends, which lost 2 bases and 0 bases, there was a span of 17 bases.

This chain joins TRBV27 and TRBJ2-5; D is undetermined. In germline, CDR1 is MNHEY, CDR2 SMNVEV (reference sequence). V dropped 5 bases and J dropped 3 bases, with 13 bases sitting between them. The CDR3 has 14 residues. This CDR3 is CASSPQVGKETQYF. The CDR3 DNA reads TGTGCCAGCAGTCCTCAGGTGGGGAAAGAGACCCAGTACTTC.

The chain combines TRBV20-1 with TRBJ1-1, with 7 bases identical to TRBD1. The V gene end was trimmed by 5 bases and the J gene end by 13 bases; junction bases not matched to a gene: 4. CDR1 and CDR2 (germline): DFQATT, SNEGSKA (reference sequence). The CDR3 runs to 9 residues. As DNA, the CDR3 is TGCAGTGCTGGCTGGGACAGTTTCTTT. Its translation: CSAGWDSFF.

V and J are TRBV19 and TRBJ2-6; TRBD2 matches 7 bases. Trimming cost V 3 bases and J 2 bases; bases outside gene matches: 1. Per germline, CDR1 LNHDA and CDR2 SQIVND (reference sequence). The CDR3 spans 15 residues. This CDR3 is CASSIAGAGANVLTF. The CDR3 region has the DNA TGTGCCAGTAGTATTGCGGGAGCTGGGGCCAACGTCCTGACTTTC.

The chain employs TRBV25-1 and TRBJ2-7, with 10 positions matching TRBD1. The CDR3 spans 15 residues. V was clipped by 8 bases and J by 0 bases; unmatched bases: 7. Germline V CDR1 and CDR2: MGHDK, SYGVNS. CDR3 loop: CASSPRTGGSYEQYF. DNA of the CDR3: TGTGCCAGCTCGCCGAGGACAGGGGGCTCCTACGAGCAGTACTTC.

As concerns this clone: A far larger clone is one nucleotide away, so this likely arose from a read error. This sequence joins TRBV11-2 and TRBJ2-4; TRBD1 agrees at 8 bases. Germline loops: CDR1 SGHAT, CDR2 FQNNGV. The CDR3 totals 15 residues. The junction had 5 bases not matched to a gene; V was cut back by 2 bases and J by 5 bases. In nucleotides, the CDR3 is TGTGCCAGCAGCTTAAGCAGGGGGCGTGAAAACATTCAGTACTTC. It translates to CASSLSRGRENIQYF.

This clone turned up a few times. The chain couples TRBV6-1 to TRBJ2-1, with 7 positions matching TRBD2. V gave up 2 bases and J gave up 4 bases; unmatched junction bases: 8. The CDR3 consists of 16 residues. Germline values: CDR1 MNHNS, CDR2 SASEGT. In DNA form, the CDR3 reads TGTGCCAGCAGTGAACTTTCAGCGGGACCTTACAATGAGCAGTTCTTC. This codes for CASSELSAGPYNEQFF.

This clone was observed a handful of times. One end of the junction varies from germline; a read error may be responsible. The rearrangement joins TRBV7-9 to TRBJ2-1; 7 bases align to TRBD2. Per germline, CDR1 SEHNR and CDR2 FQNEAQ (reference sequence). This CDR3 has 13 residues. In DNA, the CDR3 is TGTGCCAGCACCTTAGCGGGTGGCAATGAGCAGTTCTTC. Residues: CASTLAGGNEQFF.

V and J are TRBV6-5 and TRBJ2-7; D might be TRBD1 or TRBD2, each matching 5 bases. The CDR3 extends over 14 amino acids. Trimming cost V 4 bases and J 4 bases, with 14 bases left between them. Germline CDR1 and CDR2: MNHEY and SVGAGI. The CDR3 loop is CASSLAGTRYEQYF. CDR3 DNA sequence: TGTGCCAGCAGTTTAGCCGGGACGAGATACGAGCAGTACTTC.

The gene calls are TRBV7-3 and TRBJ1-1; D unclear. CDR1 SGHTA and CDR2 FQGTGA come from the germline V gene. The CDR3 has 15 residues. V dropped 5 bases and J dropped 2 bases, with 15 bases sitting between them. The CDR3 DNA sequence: TGTGCCAGCAGCCCCTACCACAACACCAACACTGAAGCTTTCTTT. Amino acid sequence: CASSPYHNTNTEAFF.

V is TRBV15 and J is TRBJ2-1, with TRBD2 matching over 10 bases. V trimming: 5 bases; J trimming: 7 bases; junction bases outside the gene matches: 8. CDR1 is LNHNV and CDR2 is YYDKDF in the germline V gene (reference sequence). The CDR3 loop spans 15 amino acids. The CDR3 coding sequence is TGTGCCACCAGCCGTGGACTAGCGGAAAGGAATGAGCAGTTCTTC. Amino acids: CATSRGLAERNEQFF.

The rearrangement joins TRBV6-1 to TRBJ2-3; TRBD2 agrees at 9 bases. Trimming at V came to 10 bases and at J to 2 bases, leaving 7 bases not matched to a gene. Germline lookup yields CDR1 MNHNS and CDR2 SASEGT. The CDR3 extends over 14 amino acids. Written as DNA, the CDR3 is TGTGCCACCTATATAGCGGGAGTCACAGATACGCAGTATTTT. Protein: CATYIAGVTDTQYF.

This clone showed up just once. The CDR3 spells CASIGSRGPGNQPQHF. CDR3 bases: TGTGCCAGCATAGGGTCTCGGGGGCCAGGCAATCAGCCCCAGCATTTT. The chain links TRBV28 to TRBJ1-5; perhaps TRBD1 as D (6 bases). Germline V CDR1 and CDR2: MDHEN, SYDVKM. The CDR3 covers 16 residues. V gave up 7 bases and J gave up 2 bases, with 18 bases separating them.

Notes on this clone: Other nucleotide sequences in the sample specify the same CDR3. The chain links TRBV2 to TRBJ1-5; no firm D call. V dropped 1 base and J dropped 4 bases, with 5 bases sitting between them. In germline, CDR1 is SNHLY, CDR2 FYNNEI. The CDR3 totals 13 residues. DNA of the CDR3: TGTGCCAGCAGTGAAGGGGGTAATCAGCCCCAGCATTTT. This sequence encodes CASSEGGNQPQHF. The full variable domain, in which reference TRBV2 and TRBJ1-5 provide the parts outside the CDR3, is EPEVTQTPSHQVTQMGQEVILRCVPISNHLYFYWYRQILGQKVEFLVSFYNNEISEKSEIFDDQFSVERPDGSNFTLKIRSTKLEDSAMYFCASSEGGNQPQHFGDGTRLSIL.

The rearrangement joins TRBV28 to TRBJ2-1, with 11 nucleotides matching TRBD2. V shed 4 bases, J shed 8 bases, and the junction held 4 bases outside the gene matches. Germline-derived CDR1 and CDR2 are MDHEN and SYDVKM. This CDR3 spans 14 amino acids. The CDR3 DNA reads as TGTGCCAGCAGTTGGGGGACTAGCGGCGATGAGCAGTTCTTC. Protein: CASSWGTSGDEQFF. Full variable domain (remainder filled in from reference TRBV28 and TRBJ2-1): DVKVTQSSRYLVKRTGEKVFLECVQDMDHENMFWYRQDPGLGLRLIYFSYDVKMKEKGDIPEGYSVSREKKERFSLILESASTNQTSMYLCASSWGTSGDEQFFGPGTRLTVL.

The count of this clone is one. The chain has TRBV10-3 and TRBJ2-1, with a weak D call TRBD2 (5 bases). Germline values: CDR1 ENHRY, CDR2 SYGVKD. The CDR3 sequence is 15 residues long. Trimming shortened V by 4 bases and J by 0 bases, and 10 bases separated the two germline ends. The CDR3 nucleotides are TGTGCCATCAGTGTGTTGGGGAGCTCCTACAATGAGCAGTTCTTC. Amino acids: CAISVLGSSYNEQFF.

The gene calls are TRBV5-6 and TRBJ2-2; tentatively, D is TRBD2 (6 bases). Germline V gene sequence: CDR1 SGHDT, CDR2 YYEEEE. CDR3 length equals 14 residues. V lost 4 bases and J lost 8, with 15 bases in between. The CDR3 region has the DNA TGTGCCAGCAGCCTGAGAGGGAGGCGGGGGGAGCTGTTTTTT. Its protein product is CASSLRGRRGELFF.

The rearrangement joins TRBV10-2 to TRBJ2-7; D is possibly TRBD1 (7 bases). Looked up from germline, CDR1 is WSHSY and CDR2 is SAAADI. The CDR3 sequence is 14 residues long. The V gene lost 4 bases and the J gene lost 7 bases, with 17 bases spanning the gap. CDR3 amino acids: CASSVSGGLREQYF. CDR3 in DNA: TGCGCCAGCAGTGTTTCAGGGGGGCTGCGAGAGCAGTACTTC.

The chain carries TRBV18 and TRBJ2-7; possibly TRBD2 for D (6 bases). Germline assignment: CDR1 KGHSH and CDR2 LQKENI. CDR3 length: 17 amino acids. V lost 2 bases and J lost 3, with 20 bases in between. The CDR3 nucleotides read TGTGCCAGCTCACCAGGGCGAGCGCGGGGAGTCTACTACGAGCAGTACTTC. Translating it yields CASSPGRARGVYYEQYF.

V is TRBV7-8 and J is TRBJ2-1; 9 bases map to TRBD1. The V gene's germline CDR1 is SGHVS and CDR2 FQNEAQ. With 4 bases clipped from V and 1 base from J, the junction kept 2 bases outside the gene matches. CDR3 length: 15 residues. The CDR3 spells CASSSDRGSYNEQFF. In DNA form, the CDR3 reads TGTGCCAGCAGCTCCGACAGGGGGTCCTACAATGAGCAGTTCTTC.

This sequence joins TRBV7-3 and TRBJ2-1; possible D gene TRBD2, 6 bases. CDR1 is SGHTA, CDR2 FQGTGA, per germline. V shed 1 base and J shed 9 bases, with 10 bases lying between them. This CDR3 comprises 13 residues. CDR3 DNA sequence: TGTGCCAGCAGCTTAAGTGCGGAGGGTGAGCAGTTCTTC. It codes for CASSLSAEGEQFF.

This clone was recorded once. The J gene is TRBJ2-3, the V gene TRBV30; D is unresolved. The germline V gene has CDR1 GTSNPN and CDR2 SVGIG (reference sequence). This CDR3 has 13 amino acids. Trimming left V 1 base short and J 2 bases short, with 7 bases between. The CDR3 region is CAWSGSYTDTQYF. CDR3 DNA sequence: TGTGCCTGGAGTGGGTCTTACACAGATACGCAGTATTTT. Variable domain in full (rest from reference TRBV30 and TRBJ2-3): SQTIHQWPATLVQPVGSPLSLECTVEGTSNPNLYWYRQAAGRGLQLLFYSVGIGQISSEVPQNLSASRPQDRQFILSSKKLLLSDSGFYLCAWSGSYTDTQYFGPGTRLTVL.

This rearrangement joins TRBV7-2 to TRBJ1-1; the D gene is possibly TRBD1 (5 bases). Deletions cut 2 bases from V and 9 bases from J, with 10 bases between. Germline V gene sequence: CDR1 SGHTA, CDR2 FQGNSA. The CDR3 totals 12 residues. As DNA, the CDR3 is TGTGCCAGCAGCTTAAGCAGGGAGAAAGCTTTCTTT. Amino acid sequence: CASSLSREKAFF.

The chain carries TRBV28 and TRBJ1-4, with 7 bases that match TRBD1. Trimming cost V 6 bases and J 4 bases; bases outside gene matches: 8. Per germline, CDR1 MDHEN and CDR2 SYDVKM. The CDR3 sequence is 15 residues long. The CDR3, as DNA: TGTGCCAGCAGATCGCCGGGGGACAGTAATGAAAAACTGTTTTTT. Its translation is CASRSPGDSNEKLFF.

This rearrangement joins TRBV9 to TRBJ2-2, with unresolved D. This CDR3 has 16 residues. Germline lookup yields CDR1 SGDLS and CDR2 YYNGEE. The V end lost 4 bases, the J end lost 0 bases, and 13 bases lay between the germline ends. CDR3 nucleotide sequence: TGTGCCAGCAGCCTCGTCCTAAAAGCGAACACCGGGGAGCTGTTTTTT. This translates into CASSLVLKANTGELFF.